This TCR beta chain was identified during a study of blood T cell repertoires in COVID-19. Participants, roughly 18 to 90 years old, spanned 24 US areas. Cohort assignment relied on participant-reported clinical history. Recovered Cohort 3 donors showed two negative PCRs, clearance, or symptom resolution. V was cut by 0 bases and J by 14 bases, with 11 bases left in between. The CDR3 runs 12 residues. Looked up from germline, CDR1 is LGHNA and CDR2 is YSLEER. Study processing details: The assay estimated nucleated cells by amplifying reference gene primers. Only in-frame clones appear in the TCRdb table, and some are missing; sequencing was by immunoSEQ multiplex PCR. V, J and clone size derive from that table, while D and trimming were established from the DNA sequence. The sample lists about 400,000 clones, roughly nine tenths occurring once.

V and J are TRBV4-3 and TRBJ1-5; D unclear. The sample comprised PBMCs or T cells enriched from blood (not recorded which). The receptor's source is a woman aged 25 to 39 who had recovered from COVID-19. In DNA, the CDR3 is TGCGCCAGCAGCCAAGATTCGGGTCGAAAGCATTTT. It yields the protein CASSQDSGRKHF.